This entry lists 26 T cell receptor beta chains sequenced from one sample in a study of siplizumab effects on memory and regulatory T cells. Clones were read by immunoSEQ multiplex PCR, and TCRdb kept only the in-frame ones, dropping some. The sample contains over 90,000 clones, roughly nine tenths of which appear only once. The specimen sequenced was CD4+ T cells sorted from blood. The receptors originated from a human donor in good health.

CDR3 in amino acids: CASSTPSGFIETQYF. Written as DNA, the CDR3 is TGTGCCAGCTCTACCCCGTCAGGTTTTATAGAGACCCAGTACTTC. The chain combines TRBV18 with TRBJ2-5; no firm D call. Trimming pared 6 bases from V and 4 bases from J, leaving 18 bases between. Germline CDR1 KGHSH, CDR2 LQKENI. The CDR3 has 15 residues.

The gene calls are TRBV28 and TRBJ2-1, with no clear D. Trimming removed 6 bases at V and 8 bases at J, with 8 bases between. In germline, CDR1 is MDHEN, CDR2 SYDVKM. The CDR3 runs 11 residues. The CDR3 DNA is TGTGCCAGCAGGGGTAGTTATGAGCAGTTCTTC. This gives the protein CASRGSYEQFF.

This clone appeared a single time. The rearrangement joins TRBV19 to TRBJ2-3; D gene unclear. The CDR3 has 14 residues. Germline lookup yields CDR1 LNHDA and CDR2 SQIVND (reference sequence). Trimming pared 7 bases from V and 3 bases from J, leaving 14 bases between. The CDR3 coding sequence is TGTGCCAGTAATCCCTGCGCACCTACAGATACGCAGTATTTT. It translates to CASNPCAPTDTQYF.

A single count supports this clone. This chain links TRBV18 with TRBJ2-2, with 11 nucleotides matching TRBD2. V lost 6 bases and J lost 5; bases outside the gene matches: 8. In germline, CDR1 is KGHSH, CDR2 LQKENI. The CDR3 has 16 amino acids. The CDR3 DNA reads TGTGCCAGCTCTAAACTAGCGGGAGAAGGGACCGGGGAGCTGTTTTTT. Residues: CASSKLAGEGTGELFF.

In this sample, this clone turned up a few times. CDR3 sequence: CASSQAPASLSGSGTEAFF. Written as DNA, the CDR3 is TGTGCCAGCAGCCAAGCCCCTGCGTCACTCTCAGGGTCGGGAACTGAAGCTTTCTTT. The J gene is TRBJ1-1, the V gene TRBV4-2, with D perhaps matching TRBD1 (5 bases). This CDR3 has 19 amino acids. The V gene lost 1 base and the J gene lost 5 bases, with 26 bases spanning the gap. Germline V CDR1 and CDR2: LGHNA, YNFKEQ.

The rearrangement links TRBV28 to TRBJ1-3, with a weak D call TRBD1 (5 bases). Germline CDR1 is MDHEN and CDR2 is SYDVKM. The CDR3 consists of 15 residues. V lost 6 bases and J lost 0, with 12 bases in between. The CDR3 DNA sequence: TGTGCCAGCAGACCAGACAGTTACTCTGGAAACACCATATATTTT. This gives the protein CASRPDSYSGNTIYF.

The gene calls are TRBV28 and TRBJ1-4; D not resolved. This CDR3 has 16 amino acids. Between the trimmed V and J ends, which lost 6 bases and 1 base, there was a span of 15 bases. Looked up from germline, CDR1 is MDHEN and CDR2 is SYDVKM. The CDR3: CASRNGRLGTNEKLFF. The CDR3 DNA reads as TGTGCCAGCAGAAATGGACGCCTTGGAACTAATGAAAAACTGTTTTTT.

The genes are TRBV11-1 and TRBJ2-1, with 8 nucleotides matching TRBD1. The CDR3 is 16 amino acids. CDR1 is SGHAT and CDR2 is FQDESV in the germline V gene (reference sequence). With 1 base clipped from V and 7 bases from J, the junction kept 9 bases outside the gene matches. CDR3 DNA sequence: TGTGCCAGCAGCTTAGTGGGGACAGGCTTTCGTAATGAGCAGTTCTTC. Amino acids: CASSLVGTGFRNEQFF.

The chain combines TRBV5-1 with TRBJ2-1, with TRBD2 matching over 11 bases. The CDR3 spans 18 residues. V dropped 4 bases and J dropped 5; count of bases not matched to a gene: 14. CDR1 is SGHRS and CDR2 is YFSETQ in the germline V gene. DNA for the CDR3: TGCGCCAGCAGCCCTCGTCCGATGGGACTAGCGGATAACAATGAGCAGTTCTTC. Protein sequence: CASSPRPMGLADNNEQFF.

The chain recombines TRBV7-3 with TRBJ2-1; D assignment may be TRBD1 or TRBD2 (6 bases each). The V and J ends lost 5 bases and 9 bases respectively, with 17 bases between them. Germline V gives CDR1 SGHTA, CDR2 FQGTGA. This CDR3 spans 14 amino acids. CDR3 protein: CASSPGGRKIEQFF. DNA for the CDR3: TGTGCCAGCAGCCCCGGGGGCAGGAAGATTGAGCAGTTCTTC.

CDR3 sequence: CASSSQGGGGTNEKLFF. For the CDR3, the DNA is TGTGCCAGCAGCTCCCAGGGTGGAGGGGGTACTAATGAAAAACTGTTTTTT. This chain uses TRBV7-2 with TRBJ1-4; possible D gene TRBD1, 6 bases. The V end was cut by 4 bases, the J end by 2 bases, with 17 bases between. Per the germline V gene, CDR1 is SGHTA and CDR2 is FQGNSA. This CDR3 is built from 17 residues.

In DNA, the CDR3 is TGTGCCAGCAGCCGGGAGGGCGCCACCGGGGAGCTGTTTTTT. It codes for CASSREGATGELFF. The rearrangement links TRBV5-4 to TRBJ2-2; 8 bases fit TRBD2. This CDR3 region has 14 residues. CDR1 is SGHNT, CDR2 YYREEE, per germline (reference sequence). V lost 4 bases, J lost 4 bases, and 3 bases stayed unmatched. Supplemented by reference TRBV5-4 and TRBJ2-2, the full variable domain reads ETGVTQSPTHLIKTRGQQVTLRCSSQSGHNTVSWYQQALGQGPQFIFQYYREEENGRGNFPPRFSGLQFPNYSSELNVNALELDDSALYLCASSREGATGELFFGEGSRLTVL.

The chain combines TRBV6-1 with TRBJ1-2, with TRBD1 identical over 9 bases. CDR1 and CDR2 (germline): MNHNS, SASEGT. This CDR3 has 14 residues. Trimming removed 9 bases from V and 0 bases from J; junction bases left unmatched: 5. The CDR3 DNA follows: TGTGCCAGTTCGGACAGGGGAGCTAACTATGGCTACACCTTC. It is translated as CASSDRGANYGYTF.

CDR3 in DNA: TGTGCCAGCAGTGATGCCCCCCGGTTTACTGGAAACACCATATATTTT. It specifies CASSDAPRFTGNTIYF. J is TRBJ1-3 and V is TRBV6-1; D ambiguous. V gave up 3 bases and J gave up 2 bases, with 14 bases separating them. The CDR3 extends over 16 amino acids. Per germline, CDR1 MNHNS and CDR2 SASEGT.

This sequence joins TRBV6-1 and TRBJ1-3; D may be TRBD1 (6 bases). Germline V lookup: CDR1 MNHNS, CDR2 SASEGT. This CDR3 comprises 14 residues. Deletions cut 6 bases from V and 5 bases from J, with 14 bases between. CDR3 in DNA: TGTGCCAGCAGCGCGCGGGGGGCGAGAAACACCATATATTTT. This translates into CASSARGARNTIYF.

The chain links TRBV6-5 to TRBJ2-1, with D tentatively TRBD2 (5 bases). V gave up 7 bases and J gave up 10 bases, with 20 bases separating them. The CDR3 sequence is 14 residues long. Germline-derived CDR1 and CDR2 are MNHEY and SVGAGI. CDR3 sequence reads: CASTMPGTLNEQFF. The CDR3 bases are TGTGCCAGCACCATGCCGGGAACCTTAAACGAGCAGTTCTTC.

This clone was observed a few times. The chain links TRBV5-1 to TRBJ2-3, with 7 bases fitting TRBD2. J was trimmed by 4 bases and V by 7 bases; bases with no gene match: 9. CDR3 size: 14 residues. The germline V gene has CDR1 SGHRS and CDR2 YFSETQ. As DNA, the CDR3 is TGCGCCAGCTCCCGGGACTACCGGGCAGATACGCAGTATTTT. Encoded protein: CASSRDYRADTQYF.

This clone is a singleton in its sample. The chain carries TRBV7-2 and TRBJ2-1; 7 positions agree with TRBD1. Germline CDR1 reads SGHTA; CDR2 reads FQGNSA. This CDR3 contains 14 residues. Trimming cost V 5 bases and J 10 bases; bases outside gene matches: 11. This chain's CDR3 is CASSPKYRGWEQFF. Here the CDR3 DNA reads TGTGCCAGCAGCCCGAAATACAGGGGATGGGAGCAGTTCTTC.

The chain couples TRBV7-9 to TRBJ2-2; the match to TRBD2 covers 11 bases. Unmatched junction bases numbered 8, after V lost 6 bases and J lost 5 bases. CDR3 length equals 16 residues. The V gene's germline CDR1 is SEHNR and CDR2 FQNEAQ (reference sequence). CDR3 loop: CASSTLAGDGTGELFF. The CDR3 coding sequence is TGTGCCAGCAGTACACTAGCGGGAGATGGTACCGGGGAGCTGTTTTTT.

The J gene is TRBJ2-3, the V gene TRBV5-1, with D possibly being TRBD1 or TRBD2 (5 bases each). This CDR3 region has 16 residues. The germline gives CDR1 SGHRS, CDR2 YFSETQ. Trimming pared 0 bases from V and 0 bases from J, leaving 11 bases between. The CDR3, as DNA: TGCGCCAGCAGCTTGGGGGGACGGCGTAGCACAGATACGCAGTATTTT. Encoded protein: CASSLGGRRSTDTQYF.

The CDR3 sequence: CASRTGLAGGPGTDTQYF. For the CDR3, the DNA is TGTGCCAGCAGGACGGGACTAGCGGGAGGGCCTGGCACAGATACGCAGTATTTT. This chain joins TRBV27 and TRBJ2-3, with TRBD2 identical over 16 bases. CDR3 length: 18 amino acids. J was trimmed by 1 base and V by 6 bases; bases with no gene match: 7. CDR1 and CDR2 from the germline V gene are MNHEY and SMNVEV (reference sequence).

The rearrangement links TRBV6-5 to TRBJ1-2; no clear D gene. The germline V and J ends were trimmed by 6 bases and 4 bases, with 12 bases remaining between them. The germline CDR1 and CDR2 sequences are MNHEY and SVGAGI. The CDR3 length is 13 residues. The CDR3 bases are TGTGCCAGCAGAGGGAGCAGCGGCTATGGCTACACCTTC. Its protein product is CASRGSSGYGYTF.

The CDR3 reads CASSSRHTSTDTQYF. DNA for the CDR3: TGTGCCAGCAGCTCCAGACACACTAGCACAGATACGCAGTATTTT. The V and J genes are TRBV7-9 and TRBJ2-3; D uncertain. The germline CDR1 and CDR2 sequences are SEHNR and FQNEAQ (reference sequence). This CDR3 is 15 amino acids long. Deletions cut 4 bases from V and 0 bases from J, with 11 bases between.

This rearrangement joins TRBV6-1 to TRBJ1-4; 7 bases match TRBD1. V shed 7 bases, J shed 8 bases, and the junction held 10 bases outside the gene matches. Germline CDR1 MNHNS, CDR2 SASEGT. The CDR3 spans 14 residues. CDR3 sequence (DNA): TGTGCCAGCATGGTCCAGGGGGGAGAGGAAAAACTGTTTTTT. Residues: CASMVQGGEEKLFF.

The gene calls are TRBV28 and TRBJ1-5, with TRBD1 identical over 8 bases. Germline CDR1 MDHEN, CDR2 SYDVKM. The CDR3 totals 15 residues. The ends lost 2 bases at V and 5 bases at J; junction bases unmatched: 5. CDR3 sequence: CASSLTGGPYQPQHF. The DNA of the CDR3 is TGTGCCAGCAGTTTAACAGGGGGGCCGTATCAGCCCCAGCATTTT.

The rearrangement links TRBV12-5 to TRBJ2-2, with no clear D. This CDR3 spans 16 amino acids. Trimming left V 0 bases short and J 4 bases short, with 12 bases between. CDR1 is LGHNT and CDR2 is FRNRAP in the germline V gene. CDR3 amino acids: CASGLVLGGSTGELFF. Written as DNA, the CDR3 is TGTGCTAGTGGTTTGGTACTCGGCGGATCCACCGGGGAGCTGTTTTTT.